The 8 T cell receptor beta chains below come from one sample, sequenced in a study of tumor-infiltrating lymphocytes in primary liver carcinoma. The input was roughly 0.5 ug total RNA; TCR beta cDNA was made from it with a constant-region primer. Libraries of TCR beta came from three nested multiplex PCR rounds with slightly modified ARM-PCR. PCR rounds one and two used TRBV1-TRBV30 forward primers with a C-beta reverse primer for around 9 cycles each. TCRdb re-called the multiplex PCR reads with MiXCR, one entry per CDR3 protein. The sample records about 190,000 distinct CDR3 sequences, 85% being singletons. Unsorted bulk tissue of about 20-32 mg yielded co-extracted RNA and DNA. The sample consisted of tumor tissue from primary liver carcinoma. The receptors come from a man aged 40-49 years with primary liver carcinoma and hepatitis B virus infection.

The sample holds one count of this clonotype. The junction differs from germline at one of its ends, possibly a read error. CDR3 residues: CAWGEYNEQFF. The CDR3 DNA is TGTGCCTGGGGGGAATACAATGAGCAGTTTTTC. The chain uses TRBV30 and TRBJ2-1; D gene uncertain. The CDR3 runs to 11 residues. Germline assignment: CDR1 GTSNPN and CDR2 SVGIG (reference sequence). The full variable domain, with the rest looked up from reference TRBV30 and TRBJ2-1, is SQTIHQWPATLVQPVGSPLSLECTVEGTSNPNLYWYRQAAGRGLQLLFYSVGIGQISSEVPQNLSASRPQDRQFILSSKKLLLSDSGFYLCAWGEYNEQFFGPGTRLTVL.

Regarding this clonotype: The germline gene is not matched at one end of the junction; a read error may be the cause. The chain employs TRBV5-4 and TRBJ2-7, with TRBD1 matching 8 bases. The CDR3 extends over 15 amino acids. CDR1 and CDR2 (germline): SGHNT, YYREEE (reference sequence). The CDR3 sequence: CACNSGTGARGEQYF. As DNA, the CDR3 is TGTGCCTGCAACTCTGGGACAGGCGCGAGAGGCGAGCAATACTTC. The full variable domain, completed using reference TRBV5-4 and TRBJ2-7, is ETGVTQSPTHLIKTRGQQVTLRCSSQSGHNTVSWYQQALGQGPQFIFQYYREEENGRGNFPPRFSGLQFPNYSSELNVNALELDDSALYLCACNSGTGARGEQYFGPGTRLTVT.

As concerns this clonotype: One junction end does not reproduce the germline sequence, and a read error may be involved. DNA for the CDR3: TGCGCCAGCAGCCAAGATCGGAACACCGGGGAGCTACTTTTT. Its translation: CASSQDRNTGELLF. The chain couples TRBV4-3 to TRBJ2-2; D might be TRBD2 (5 bases). This CDR3 has 14 residues. Germline V gene data show CDR1 as LGHNA and CDR2 as YSLEER.

This clonotype was detected only once. A junction end diverges from the germline sequence, so it may reflect a read error. The chain recombines TRBV12-3 or TRBV12-4 with TRBJ1-1; possible D gene TRBD1, 6 bases. This CDR3 is 13 amino acids long. CDR3 loop: CANSFSGAAEPFF. CDR3 bases: TGTGCCAACAGTTTTTCAGGGGCAGCTGAACCTTTCTTT.

As regards this clonotype: Germline and junction disagree at one end, which may indicate a read error. This chain connects TRBV29-1 to TRBJ2-3; TRBD1 might be the D (5 bases). Per the germline V gene, CDR1 is SQVTM and CDR2 is ANQGSEA. The CDR3 spans 12 residues. Written as DNA, the CDR3 is TGCAGCGTTGAGAACAGGACGGATACGCAGAATTTT. It translates to CSVENRTDTQNF.

Remarks on this clonotype: Without the conserved terminal phenylalanine or tryptophan, this CDR3 likely stems from a read error. The chain links TRBV4-2 to TRBJ2-5, with 14 nucleotides matching TRBD2. The CDR3 consists of 18 residues. The V gene's germline CDR1 is LGHNA and CDR2 YNFKEQ. The CDR3 region is CVSSLTTSGRAGSETQYY. The CDR3 region has the DNA TGTGTCAGCAGCCTAACGACTAGCGGGAGGGCCGGCTCGGAGACTCAGTACTAC.

This clonotype was counted a few times. At one boundary the junction diverges from the germline segment, which might be a read error. The V call is TRBV11-3, the J call TRBJ2-5; TRBD2 aligns across 14 bases. This CDR3 spans 16 amino acids. The germline gives CDR1 SGHNT, CDR2 YENEEA. The CDR3 region has the DNA TGTACCAGCAGCACAGGGACTAGCGGGAGTGGGGAGACCCAGTACTTC. Translation: CTSSTGTSGSGETQYF.

To note about this clonotype: Germline is not matched at one junction end, which may reflect a read error. V and J are TRBV4-1 and TRBJ1-4; the D gene is possibly TRBD1 (6 bases). Germline V gene data show CDR1 as MGHRA and CDR2 as YSYEKL. The CDR3 is 15 residues long. CDR3 protein: CTSGEGGTSNEKLFF. The DNA for the CDR3 is TGCACCAGCGGCGAAGGGGGGACTTCTAATGAAAAACTGTTTTTT.